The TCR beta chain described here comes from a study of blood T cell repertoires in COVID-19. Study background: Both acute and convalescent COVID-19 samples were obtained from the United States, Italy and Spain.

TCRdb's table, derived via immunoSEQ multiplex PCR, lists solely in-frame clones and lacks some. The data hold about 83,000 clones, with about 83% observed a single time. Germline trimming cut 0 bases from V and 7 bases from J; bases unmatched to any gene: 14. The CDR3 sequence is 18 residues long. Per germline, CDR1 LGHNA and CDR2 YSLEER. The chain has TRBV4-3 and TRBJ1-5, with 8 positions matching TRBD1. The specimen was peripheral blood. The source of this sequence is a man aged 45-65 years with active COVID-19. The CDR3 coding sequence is TGCGCCAGCAGCCAAGAGCCAACAGGGGGAGGGTTCGGGCAGCCCCAGCATTTT. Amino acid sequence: CASSQEPTGGGFGQPQHF.